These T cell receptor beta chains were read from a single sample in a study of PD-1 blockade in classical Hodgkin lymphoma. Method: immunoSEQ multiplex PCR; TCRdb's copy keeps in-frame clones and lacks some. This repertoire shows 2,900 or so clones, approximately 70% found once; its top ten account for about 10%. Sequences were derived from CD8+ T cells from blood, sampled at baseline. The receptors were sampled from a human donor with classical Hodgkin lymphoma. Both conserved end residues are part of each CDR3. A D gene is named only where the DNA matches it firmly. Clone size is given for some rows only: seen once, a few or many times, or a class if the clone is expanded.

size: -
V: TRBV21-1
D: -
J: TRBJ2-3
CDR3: CASRTGIAVMQDTQYF
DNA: TGTGCCAGCAGAACCGGTATAGCTGTCATGCAAGATACGCAGTATTTT

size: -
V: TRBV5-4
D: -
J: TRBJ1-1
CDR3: CASSLDGSEAFF
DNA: TGTGCCAGCAGCCTCGACGGGAGCGAAGCTTTCTTT

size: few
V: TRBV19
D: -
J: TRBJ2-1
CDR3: CASTITGWGEQFF
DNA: TGTGCCAGTACTATAACAGGGTGGGGTGAGCAGTTCTTC

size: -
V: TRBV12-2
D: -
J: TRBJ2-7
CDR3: CASRSLPGGGPYEQYF
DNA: TGTGCAAGTCGCTCCCTCCCGGGGGGAGGGCCCTACGAGCAGTACTTC

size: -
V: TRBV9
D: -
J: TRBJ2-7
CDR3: CASSVGQGISYEQYF
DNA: TGTGCCAGCAGCGTAGGGCAGGGGATATCCTACGAGCAGTACTTC

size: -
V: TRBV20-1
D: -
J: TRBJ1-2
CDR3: CSAPINYGYTF
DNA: TGCAGTGCTCCGATTAACTATGGCTACACCTTC

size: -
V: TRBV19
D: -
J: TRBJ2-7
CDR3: CASSIGSGGGLEQYF
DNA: TGTGCCAGTAGTATAGGATCTGGGGGAGGTCTCGAGCAGTACTTC

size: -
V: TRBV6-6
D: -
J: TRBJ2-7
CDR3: CASTLSGESNYEQYF
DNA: TGTGCCAGCACCCTATCGGGGGAGAGCAACTACGAGCAGTACTTC

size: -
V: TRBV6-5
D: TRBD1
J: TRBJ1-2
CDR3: CASMGTGFYGYTF
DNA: TGTGCCAGCATGGGGACAGGGTTCTATGGCTACACCTTC

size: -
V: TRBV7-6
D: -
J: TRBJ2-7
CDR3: CASSVLAVSLEDEQYF
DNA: TGTGCCAGCAGCGTCCTTGCGGTCTCTCTAGAGGACGAGCAGTACTTC

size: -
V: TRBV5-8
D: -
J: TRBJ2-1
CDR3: CASSEGSAPYNEQFF
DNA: TGTGCCAGCAGCGAAGGATCCGCTCCCTACAATGAGCAGTTCTTC

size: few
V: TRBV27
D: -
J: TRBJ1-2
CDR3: CASSLALDRGLYGYTF
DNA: TGTGCCAGCAGTTTAGCCTTGGACCGGGGCCTATATGGCTACACCTTC

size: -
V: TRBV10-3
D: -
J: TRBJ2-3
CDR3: CAISGYDRQDTDTQYF
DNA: TGTGCCATCAGTGGATATGACCGACAGGACACAGATACGCAGTATTTT

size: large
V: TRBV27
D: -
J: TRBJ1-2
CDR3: CASSLGGHGYTF
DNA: TGTGCCAGCAGTCTGGGGGGTCATGGCTACACCTTC

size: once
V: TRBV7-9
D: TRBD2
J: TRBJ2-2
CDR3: CASSSGGGTGELFF
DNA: TGTGCCAGCAGCTCCGGGGGGGGAACCGGGGAGCTGTTTTTT

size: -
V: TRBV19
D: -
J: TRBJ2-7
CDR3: CASSQRAGTYEQYF
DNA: TGTGCCAGTAGTCAGCGGGCGGGTACCTACGAGCAGTACTTC

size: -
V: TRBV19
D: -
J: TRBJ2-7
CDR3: CASSIEGDEQYF
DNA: TGTGCCAGTAGTATAGAAGGGGACGAGCAGTACTTC

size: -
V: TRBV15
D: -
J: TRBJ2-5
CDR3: CATSRGETQYF
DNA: TGTGCCACCAGCAGAGGAGAGACCCAGTACTTC

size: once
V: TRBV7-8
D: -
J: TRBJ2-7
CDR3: CASSFGGEWQYF
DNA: TGTGCCAGCAGCTTTGGCGGGGAGTGGCAGTACTTC

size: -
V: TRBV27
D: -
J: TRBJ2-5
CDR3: CASSSNQETQYF
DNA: TGTGCCAGCAGTTCAAACCAAGAGACCCAGTACTTC

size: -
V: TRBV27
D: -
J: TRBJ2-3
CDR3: CASSLSTDTQYF
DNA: TGTGCCAGCAGTTTAAGTACAGATACGCAGTATTTT

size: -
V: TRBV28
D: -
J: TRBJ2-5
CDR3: CASSFQGLETQYF
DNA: TGTGCCAGCAGTTTTCAGGGTTTGGAGACCCAGTACTTC

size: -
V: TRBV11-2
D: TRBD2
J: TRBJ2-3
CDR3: CASSRGLAGGADTQYF
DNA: TGTGCCAGCAGCAGGGGACTAGCGGGAGGGGCAGATACGCAGTATTTT

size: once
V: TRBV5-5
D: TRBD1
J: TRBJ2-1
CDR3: CASSPRTGIHEQFF
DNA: TGTGCCAGTAGTCCCAGGACAGGGATTCATGAGCAGTTCTTC